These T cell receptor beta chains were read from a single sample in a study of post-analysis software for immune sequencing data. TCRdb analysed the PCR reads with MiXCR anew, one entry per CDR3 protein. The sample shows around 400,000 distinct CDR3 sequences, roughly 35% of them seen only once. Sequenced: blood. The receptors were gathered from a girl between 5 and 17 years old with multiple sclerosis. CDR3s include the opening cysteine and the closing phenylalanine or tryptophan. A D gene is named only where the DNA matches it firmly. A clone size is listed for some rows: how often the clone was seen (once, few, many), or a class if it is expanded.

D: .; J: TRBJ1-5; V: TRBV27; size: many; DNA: TGTGCCAGCAGTTGGGGGGGGAATCAGCCCCAGCATTTT; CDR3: CASSWGGNQPQHF
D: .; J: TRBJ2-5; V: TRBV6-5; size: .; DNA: TGTGCCAGCAGCCCGAGTTACGGTAGCCATGAGACCCAGTACTTC; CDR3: CASSPSYGSHETQYF
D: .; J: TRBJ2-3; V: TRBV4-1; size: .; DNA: TGCGCCAGCAGCCAAGTCGAGGGAGGACGGGGCTTCGGCAGAGATACGCAGTATTTT; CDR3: CASSQVEGGRGFGRDTQYF
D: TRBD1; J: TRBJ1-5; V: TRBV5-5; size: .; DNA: TGTGCCAGCAGCTTGACGGGGGGACAGCCCCCGCATTTT; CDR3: CASSLTGGQPPHF
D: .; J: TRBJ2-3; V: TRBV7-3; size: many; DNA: TGTGCCAGCAGCTTACGCCCGGGGGTAGGGACAGATACGCAGTATTTT; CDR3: CASSLRPGVGTDTQYF
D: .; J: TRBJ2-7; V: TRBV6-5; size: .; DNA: TGTGCCAGCAGTTCAGGCAGCCCCGGTTCCTACGAGCAGTACTTC; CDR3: CASSSGSPGSYEQYF
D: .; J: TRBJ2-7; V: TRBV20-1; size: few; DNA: TGCAGTGCTAGAAGAGGGGCCTCCTACGAGCAGTACTTC; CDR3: CSARRGASYEQYF
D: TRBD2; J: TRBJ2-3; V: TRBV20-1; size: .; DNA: TGCAGTGCTGGATACCCTACTCAAGCGGGGGGTTTTGGGGGCACAGATACGCAGTATTTT; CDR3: CSAGYPTQAGGFGGTDTQYF
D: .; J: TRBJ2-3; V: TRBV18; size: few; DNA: TGTGCCAGCTCACCTCTACGGGCGCGGGGCACAGATACGCAGTATTTT; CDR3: CASSPLRARGTDTQYF
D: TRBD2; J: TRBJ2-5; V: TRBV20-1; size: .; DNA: TGCAGTGCTAGGCTAGCGGGGGACTTCCAAGAGACCCAGTACTTC; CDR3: CSARLAGDFQETQYF
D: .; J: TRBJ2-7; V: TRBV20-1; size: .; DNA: TGCAGTGCTAGACAGGGGGGGTGGAACGAGCAGTACTTC; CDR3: CSARQGGWNEQYF
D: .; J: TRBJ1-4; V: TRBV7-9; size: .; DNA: TGTGCCAGCAGCGTCGACCCCGGGTCGGACGAAAAACTGTTTTTT; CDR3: CASSVDPGSDEKLFF
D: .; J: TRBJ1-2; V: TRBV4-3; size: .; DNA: TGCGCCAGCAGCCAAGATAGGGCAGGGGTAAACTATGGCTACACCTTC; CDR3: CASSQDRAGVNYGYTF
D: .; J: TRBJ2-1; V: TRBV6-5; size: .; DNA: TGTGCCAGCAGTCCCTACGTGGCGGGGGCCCCCTTCTTC; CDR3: CASSPYVAGAPFF
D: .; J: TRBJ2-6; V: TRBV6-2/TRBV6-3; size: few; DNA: TGTGCCAGCAGTTACTCGGGCATTCCCGGGGCCAACGTCCTGACTTTC; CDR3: CASSYSGIPGANVLTF
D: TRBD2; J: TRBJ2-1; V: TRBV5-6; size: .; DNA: TGTGCCAGCAGCGGACTAGCGGGGCCCTCCAAGTACAATGAGCAGTTCTTC; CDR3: CASSGLAGPSKYNEQFF
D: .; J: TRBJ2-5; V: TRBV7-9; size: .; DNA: TGTGCCAGCAGCTCTACGGCCGGGGCCGAGACCCAGTACTTC; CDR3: CASSSTAGAETQYF
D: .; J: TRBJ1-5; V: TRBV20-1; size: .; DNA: TGCAGTGCTAGAGGGCAGGGTTACCAGCCCCAGCATTTT; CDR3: CSARGQGYQPQHF
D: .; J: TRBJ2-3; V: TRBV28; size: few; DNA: TGTGCCAGCAGCGGCGAGGGGATCACAGATACGCAGTATTTT; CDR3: CASSGEGITDTQYF
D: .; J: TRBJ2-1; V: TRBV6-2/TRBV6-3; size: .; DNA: TGTGCCAGCAGTTACTCGACCCCAGCGGGTCGGTTCTTC; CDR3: CASSYSTPAGRFF
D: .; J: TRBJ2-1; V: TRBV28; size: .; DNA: TGTGCCAGCACCCTCGGGGATGAGCAGTTCTTC; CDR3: CASTLGDEQFF
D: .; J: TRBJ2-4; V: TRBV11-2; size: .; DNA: TGTGCCAGCAGTTCCATAGGAGGGGCCAAAAACATTCAGTACTTC; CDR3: CASSSIGGAKNIQYF
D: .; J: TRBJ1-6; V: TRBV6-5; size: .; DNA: TGTGCCTGCAGTTACCAGGGGCGCGTAACTTCACCCCTCCACTTT; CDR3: CACSYQGRVTSPLHF
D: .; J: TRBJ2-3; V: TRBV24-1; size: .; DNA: TGTGCCACCAGTGGGCCAGATACGCAGTATTTT; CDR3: CATSGPDTQYF
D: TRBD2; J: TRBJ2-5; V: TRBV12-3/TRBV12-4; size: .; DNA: TGTGCCAGCACCCAACTAGCGGTTCAAGAGACCCAGTACTTC; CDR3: CASTQLAVQETQYF
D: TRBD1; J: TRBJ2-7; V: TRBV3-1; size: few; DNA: TGTGCCAGCAGCCCTCAGGGGGCTGGGGTCGAGCAGTACTTC; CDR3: CASSPQGAGVEQYF
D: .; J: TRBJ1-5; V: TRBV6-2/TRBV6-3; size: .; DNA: TGTGCCAGCAGTTTTCCCGCCCAGCCCCAGCATTTT; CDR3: CASSFPAQPQHF
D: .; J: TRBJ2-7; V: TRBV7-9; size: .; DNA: TGTGCCAGCAGCCCGGACAGACTAGCCTACGAGCAGTACTTC; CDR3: CASSPDRLAYEQYF
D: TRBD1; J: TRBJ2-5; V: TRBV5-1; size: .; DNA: TGCGCCAGCAGCACCGGACAGGGGGAGACCCAGTACTTC; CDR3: CASSTGQGETQYF